The 21 T cell receptor beta chains presented below share a single source sample, sequenced in a study of blood T cell repertoires in COVID-19. Some clones are missing from TCRdb's copy, which holds only in-frame ones; the method was immunoSEQ multiplex PCR. The profile shows a few hundred thousand clones, about 88% of them singletons. The material sequenced was peripheral blood. The receptors shown here come from a woman aged 55-70 years with COVID-19, enrolled during active disease.

This chain connects TRBV4-1 to TRBJ2-1, with 7 nucleotides matching TRBD2. The V gene end was trimmed by 1 base and the J gene end by 6 bases; junction bases not matched to a gene: 6. Germline loops: CDR1 MGHRA, CDR2 YSYEKL. The CDR3 runs 15 residues. CDR3 residues: CASSQGRGSGNEQFF. The DNA for the CDR3 is TGCGCCAGCAGCCAAGGGCGCGGGAGTGGCAATGAGCAGTTCTTC.

The CDR3 coding sequence is TGCAGTGCTAGTTATCAGGGAACGAATAATTCACCCCTCCACTTT. Its translation is CSASYQGTNNSPLHF. The rearrangement joins TRBV20-1 to TRBJ1-6; D possibly corresponds to TRBD1 (5 bases). Germline loops: CDR1 DFQATT, CDR2 SNEGSKA (reference sequence). V dropped 3 bases and J dropped 5 bases, with 14 bases sitting between them. The CDR3 has 15 amino acids.

In this sample, this clone turned up once. The J gene is TRBJ1-2, the V gene TRBV27, with TRBD1 identical over 8 bases. V gave up 8 bases and J gave up 4 bases; unmatched junction bases: 15. CDR1 and CDR2 (germline): MNHEY, SMNVEV (reference sequence). This CDR3 is built from 16 residues. The CDR3 loop reads CASLGYRGFRGYGYTF. In DNA, the CDR3 is TGTGCCAGCCTGGGGTACAGGGGGTTTCGCGGCTATGGCTACACCTTC.

The CDR3 region has the DNA TGTGCCAGCAAGATCCCGGGACTAGTAAGTTCAGATACGCAGTATTTT. Its protein product is CASKIPGLVSSDTQYF. V usage is TRBV6-6 and J usage is TRBJ2-3; 8 bases agree with TRBD2. Trimming at V came to 7 bases and at J to 4 bases, leaving 13 bases not matched to a gene. Per germline, CDR1 MNHNY and CDR2 SVGAGI (reference sequence). The CDR3 totals 16 residues.

V gene TRBV5-4 combines with J gene TRBJ1-2, with D perhaps TRBD1 (5 bases). The V end was cut by 4 bases, the J end by 4 bases, with 20 bases between. The CDR3 covers 16 residues. CDR1 and CDR2 from the germline V gene are SGHNT and YYREEE (reference sequence). CDR3 DNA: TGTGCCAGCAGCCCGGGAACGGTTGCCGGGGGCTATGGCTACACCTTC. Translated: CASSPGTVAGGYGYTF.

The chain has TRBV23-1 and TRBJ1-5, with D tentatively TRBD1 (6 bases). TRBV23-1 is an ORF for which the function is uncertain. Trimming removed 8 bases at V and 4 bases at J, with 15 bases between. This CDR3 has 14 amino acids. CDR3 nucleotide sequence: TGCGCCAGCCAAAGGTGGGGGCCAAATCAGCCCCAGCATTTT. It yields the protein CASQRWGPNQPQHF.

The chain is built from TRBV29-1 and TRBJ1-2; the D is unclear. CDR3 length: 11 residues. V was clipped by 7 bases and J by 4 bases, with 10 bases between them. CDR1 and CDR2 from the germline V gene are SQVTM and ANQGSEA. CDR3: CSGRVGYGYTF. CDR3 DNA: TGCAGCGGGAGGGTAGGCTATGGCTACACCTTC. Filled out from reference TRBV29-1 and TRBJ1-2, the complete variable domain reads SAVISQKPSRDICQRGTSLTIQCQVDSQVTMMFWYRQQPGQSLTLIATANQGSEATYESGFVIDKFPISRPNLTFSTLTVSNMSPEDSSIYLCSGRVGYGYTFGSGTRLTVV.

V usage is TRBV6-5 and J usage is TRBJ1-2, with TRBD1 identical over 7 bases. Germline V gene lookup returns CDR1 MNHEY and CDR2 SVGAGI. V lost 6 bases to trimming and J lost 6 bases; unmatched junction nucleotides: 4. CDR3 length: 12 amino acids. The CDR3 DNA reads as TGTGCCAGCAGAGACAGGGAGAATGGCTACACCTTC. Translated, it gives CASRDRENGYTF.

Worth noting for this clone: This sample also contains other DNA sequences that code for the same CDR3. The chain couples TRBV6-5 to TRBJ1-3; maybe TRBD1 (6 bases). This CDR3 contains 15 residues. The germline gives CDR1 MNHEY, CDR2 SVGAGI. With 7 bases removed from V and 0 bases from J, the gap between germline ends came to 13 bases. In nucleotides, the CDR3 is TGTGCCAGCACACCGACAGGCAACTCTGGAAACACCATATATTTT. Protein: CASTPTGNSGNTIYF.

The gene calls are TRBV5-1 and TRBJ2-3; 8 bases are shared with TRBD2. The V gene end was trimmed by 5 bases and the J gene end by 0 bases; junction bases not matched to a gene: 2. CDR3 length equals 14 residues. The V gene's germline CDR1 is SGHRS and CDR2 YFSETQ. The CDR3 nucleotides are TGCGCCAGCAGTGCGGGGGGCAGCACAGATACGCAGTATTTT. This encodes CASSAGGSTDTQYF. Based on the CDR3 plus reference TRBV5-1 and TRBJ2-3, the full variable domain is KAGVTQTPRYLIKTRGQQVTLSCSPISGHRSVSWYQQTPGQGLQFLFEYFSETQRNKGNFPGRFSGRQFSNSRSEMNVSTLELGDSALYLCASSAGGSTDTQYFGPGTRLTVL.

The chain recombines TRBV6-5 with TRBJ2-2, with 7 bases lining up with TRBD2. Germline V gene data show CDR1 as MNHEY and CDR2 as SVGAGI. Trimming took 3 bases from V and 4 from J; bases not matched to a gene: 8. This CDR3 contains 16 residues. CDR3 DNA sequence: TGTGCCAGCAGTTATTCGCGGGAGCGGAGCACCGGGGAGCTGTTTTTT. It is translated as CASSYSRERSTGELFF.

The rearrangement links TRBV18 to TRBJ1-5; TRBD1 matches 7 bases. The germline CDR1 and CDR2 sequences are KGHSH and LQKENI. With 6 bases clipped from V and 4 bases from J, the junction kept 6 bases outside the gene matches. The CDR3 totals 14 residues. CDR3 protein: CASSGTDKNQPQHF. In nucleotides, the CDR3 is TGTGCCAGCTCGGGGACAGATAAAAATCAGCCCCAGCATTTT.

This clone came up a few times. The J gene is TRBJ1-1, the V gene TRBV28; D might be TRBD1 (6 bases). The CDR3 is 15 residues long. Germline V gives CDR1 MDHEN, CDR2 SYDVKM. The germline V and J ends were trimmed by 2 bases and 0 bases, with 10 bases remaining between them. The CDR3 nucleotides read TGTGCCAGCAGTTTACCCGGACAGATGAACACTGAAGCTTTCTTT. Encoded protein: CASSLPGQMNTEAFF. The full variable domain, with the rest looked up from reference TRBV28 and TRBJ1-1, is DVKVTQSSRYLVKRTGEKVFLECVQDMDHENMFWYRQDPGLGLRLIYFSYDVKMKEKGDIPEGYSVSREKKERFSLILESASTNQTSMYLCASSLPGQMNTEAFFGQGTRLTVV.

The J gene is TRBJ1-2, the V gene TRBV4-1; unclear D gene. Germline-derived CDR1 and CDR2 are MGHRA and YSYEKL. Trimming stripped 1 base from V and 4 bases from J, with 13 bases between. The CDR3 consists of 15 residues. CDR3 sequence (DNA): TGCGCCAGCAGCCAAGCTCATCGGCGACTCTATGGCTACACCTTC. Amino acid sequence: CASSQAHRRLYGYTF.

The chain has TRBV28 and TRBJ2-1, with D perhaps matching TRBD1 (6 bases). The germline CDR1 and CDR2 sequences are MDHEN and SYDVKM. Trimming removed 6 bases from V and 2 bases from J, with 17 bases in between. CDR3 size: 16 residues. CDR3 loop: CASSGQTLGTYNEQFF. The DNA of the CDR3 is TGTGCCAGCAGCGGACAGACCCTCGGCACCTACAATGAGCAGTTCTTC.

The V and J genes are TRBV11-2 and TRBJ1-1; tentative D call: TRBD1 (6 bases). The CDR3 covers 15 residues. V gave up 5 bases and J gave up 5 bases, with 18 bases separating them. The germline gives CDR1 SGHAT, CDR2 FQNNGV. Written as DNA, the CDR3 is TGTGCCAGCAGCCCCTTACAGGGTTTATGGACTGAAGCTTTCTTT. Translating gives CASSPLQGLWTEAFF.

This clone was counted only a few times. The rearrangement uses TRBV12-3 or TRBV12-4 and TRBJ2-7; D ambiguous. This CDR3 is built from 12 residues. Between the trimmed V and J ends, which lost 6 bases and 4 bases, there was a span of 10 bases. Here the CDR3 reads CASSSDKYEQYF. DNA of the CDR3: TGTGCCAGCAGCTCCGACAAATACGAGCAGTACTTC.

J is TRBJ1-1 and V is TRBV5-1, with TRBD1 as a possible D gene (5 bases). The CDR3 spans 14 residues. Trimming took 6 bases from V and 1 from J, leaving 13 bases between them. CDR1 is SGHRS and CDR2 is YFSETQ in the germline V gene. The DNA for the CDR3 is TGCGCCAGCATCGGAGGGGCCAGGAACACTGAAGCTTTCTTT. Translating it yields CASIGGARNTEAFF.

The CDR3 coding sequence is TGTGCCAGCAGCGACAGGGCTCCTTTAGCCAAAAACATTCAGTACTTC. Amino acids: CASSDRAPLAKNIQYF. This chain links TRBV2 with TRBJ2-4, with 7 bases identical to TRBD1. The junction had 8 bases not matched to a gene; V was cut back by 6 bases and J by 0 bases. This CDR3 comprises 16 residues. The germline gives CDR1 SNHLY, CDR2 FYNNEI.

CDR3 region: CASSTRRDRGHRGGYTF. DNA of the CDR3: TGTGCCAGTAGTACCCGCCGGGACAGGGGGCATCGCGGTGGCTACACCTTC. The chain uses TRBV19 and TRBJ1-2; 12 bases are a match to TRBD1. Germline V gives CDR1 LNHDA, CDR2 SQIVND (reference sequence). Trimming cost V 4 bases and J 7 bases; bases outside gene matches: 13. CDR3 length equals 17 residues.

The V call is TRBV24-1, the J call TRBJ1-2, with a tentative D call TRBD1 (6 bases). Germline CDR1 and CDR2: KGHDR and SFDVKD. CDR3 length: 17 amino acids. V gave up 4 bases and J gave up 8 bases, with 25 bases separating them. This CDR3 reads CATSETSYTGSSGGYTF. The CDR3, as DNA: TGTGCCACCAGTGAAACCTCTTATACAGGGAGCTCCGGCGGCTACACCTTC.